The clone carrying this TCR beta chain was observed a few times. Its target is not known. The CDR3 loop spans 14 amino acids. V shed 3 bases and J shed 6 bases, with 15 bases lying between them. From germline, CDR1 is MNHEY and CDR2 SMNVEV (reference sequence). This sample was included in a study of response to subunit inactivated influenza vaccine. Study-wide points: With each seasonal influenza vaccination, the authors suggested, few new T cells are recruited.

TCRdb reprocessed the RT-PCR reads with MiXCR, giving one entry per CDR3 protein. Of 530,000 or so distinct CDR3 sequences listed, about 25% are singletons. The chain is built from TRBV27 and TRBJ2-7; TRBD2 might be the D (6 bases). This receptor was identified in a man aged 50 or older who received an inactivated influenza vaccine. Sequenced here: CD4+ T cells sorted from PBMCs, sampled 5 days after vaccination. The CDR3 is CASSLVGRPTEQYF. For the CDR3, the DNA is TGTGCCAGCAGTTTGGTCGGGAGACCCACCGAGCAGTACTTC.